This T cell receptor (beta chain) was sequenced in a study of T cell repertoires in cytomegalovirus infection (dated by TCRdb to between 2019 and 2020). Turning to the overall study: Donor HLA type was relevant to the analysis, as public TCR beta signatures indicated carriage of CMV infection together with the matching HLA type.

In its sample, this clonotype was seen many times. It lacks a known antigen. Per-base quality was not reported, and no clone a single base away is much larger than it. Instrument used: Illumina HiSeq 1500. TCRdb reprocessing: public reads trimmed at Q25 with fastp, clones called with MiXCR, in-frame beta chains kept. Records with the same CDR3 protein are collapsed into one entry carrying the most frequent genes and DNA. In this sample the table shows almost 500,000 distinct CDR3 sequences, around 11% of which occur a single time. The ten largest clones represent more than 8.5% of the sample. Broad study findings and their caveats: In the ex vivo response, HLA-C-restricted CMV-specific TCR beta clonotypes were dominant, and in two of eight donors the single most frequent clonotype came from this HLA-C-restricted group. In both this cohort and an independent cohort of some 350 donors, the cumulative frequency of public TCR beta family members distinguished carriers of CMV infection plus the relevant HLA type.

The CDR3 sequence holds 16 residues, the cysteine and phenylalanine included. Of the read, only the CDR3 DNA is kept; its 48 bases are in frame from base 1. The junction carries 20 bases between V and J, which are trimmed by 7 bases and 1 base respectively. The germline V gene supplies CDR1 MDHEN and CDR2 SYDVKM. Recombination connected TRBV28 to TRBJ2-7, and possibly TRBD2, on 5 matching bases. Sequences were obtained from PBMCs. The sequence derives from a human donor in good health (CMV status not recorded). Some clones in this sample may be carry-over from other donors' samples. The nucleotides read TGTGCCAGCACCACTCCCGGACGGGAAGCTTCCTACGAGCAGTACTTC. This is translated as CASTTPGREASYEQYF.